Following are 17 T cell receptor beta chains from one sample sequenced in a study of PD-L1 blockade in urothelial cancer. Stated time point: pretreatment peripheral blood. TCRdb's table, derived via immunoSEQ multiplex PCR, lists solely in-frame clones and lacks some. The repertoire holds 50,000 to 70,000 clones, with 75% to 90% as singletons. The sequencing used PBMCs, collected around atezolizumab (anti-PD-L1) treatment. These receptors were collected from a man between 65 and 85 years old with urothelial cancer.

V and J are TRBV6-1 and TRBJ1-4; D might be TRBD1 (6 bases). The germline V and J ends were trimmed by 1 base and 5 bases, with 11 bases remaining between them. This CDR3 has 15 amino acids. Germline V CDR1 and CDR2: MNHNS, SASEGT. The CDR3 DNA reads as TGTGCCAGCAGTGAAGGGGGGCGCCGCAATGAAAAACTGTTTTTT. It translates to CASSEGGRRNEKLFF.

CDR3 amino acids: CASTSGDDGQGGQPQHF. The CDR3 DNA is TGTGCCAGCACCTCGGGAGATGACGGACAGGGCGGTCAGCCCCAGCATTTT. The rearrangement uses TRBV11-3 and TRBJ1-5, with 8 bases aligning to TRBD1. Germline-derived CDR1 and CDR2 are SGHNT and YENEEA. Trimming took 7 bases from V and 6 from J; bases not matched to a gene: 17. The CDR3 has 17 residues.

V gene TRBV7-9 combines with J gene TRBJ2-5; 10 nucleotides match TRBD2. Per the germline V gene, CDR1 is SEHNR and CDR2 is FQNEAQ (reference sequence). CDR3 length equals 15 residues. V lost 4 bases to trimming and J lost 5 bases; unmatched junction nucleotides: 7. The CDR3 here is CASSSAGTSVETQYF. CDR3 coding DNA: TGTGCCAGCAGCTCAGCGGGGACTAGCGTGGAGACCCAGTACTTC.

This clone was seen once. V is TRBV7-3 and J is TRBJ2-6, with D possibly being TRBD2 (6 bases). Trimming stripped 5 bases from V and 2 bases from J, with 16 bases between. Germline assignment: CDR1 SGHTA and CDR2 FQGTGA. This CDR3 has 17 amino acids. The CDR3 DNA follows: TGTGCCAGCAGCCCATACCCGGGAGACACTGGGGCCAACGTCCTGACTTTC. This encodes CASSPYPGDTGANVLTF. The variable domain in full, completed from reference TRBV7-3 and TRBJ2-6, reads GAGVSQTPSNKVTEKGKYVELRCDPISGHTALYWYRQSLGQGPEFLIYFQGTGAADDSGLPNDRFFAVRPEGSVSTLKIQRTERGDSAVYLCASSPYPGDTGANVLTFGAGSRLTVL.

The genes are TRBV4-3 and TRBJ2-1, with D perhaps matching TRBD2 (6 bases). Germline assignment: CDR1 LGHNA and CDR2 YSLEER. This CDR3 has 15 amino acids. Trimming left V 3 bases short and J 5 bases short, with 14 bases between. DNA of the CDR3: TGCGCCAGCAGCCACACCCTACTAGCAAACAATGAGCAGTTCTTC. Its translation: CASSHTLLANNEQFF.

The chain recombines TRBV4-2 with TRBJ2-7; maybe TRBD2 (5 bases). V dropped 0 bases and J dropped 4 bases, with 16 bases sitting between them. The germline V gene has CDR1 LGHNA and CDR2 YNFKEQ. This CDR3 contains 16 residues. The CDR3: CASSQDYPSNPYEQYF. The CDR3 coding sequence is TGTGCCAGCAGCCAAGATTATCCTAGCAACCCTTACGAGCAGTACTTC.

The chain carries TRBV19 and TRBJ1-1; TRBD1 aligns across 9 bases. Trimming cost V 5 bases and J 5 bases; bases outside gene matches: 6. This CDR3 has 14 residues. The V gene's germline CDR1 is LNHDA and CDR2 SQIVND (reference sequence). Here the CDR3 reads CASSARQGVTEAFF. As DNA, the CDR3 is TGTGCCAGTAGTGCCCGACAGGGGGTTACTGAAGCTTTCTTT.

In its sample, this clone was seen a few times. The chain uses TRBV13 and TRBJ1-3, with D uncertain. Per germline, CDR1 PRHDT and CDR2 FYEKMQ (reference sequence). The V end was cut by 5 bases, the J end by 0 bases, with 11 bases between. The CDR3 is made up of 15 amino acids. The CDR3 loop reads CASSVTAFSGNTIYF. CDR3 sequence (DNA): TGTGCCAGCAGCGTTACAGCCTTCTCTGGAAACACCATATATTTT.

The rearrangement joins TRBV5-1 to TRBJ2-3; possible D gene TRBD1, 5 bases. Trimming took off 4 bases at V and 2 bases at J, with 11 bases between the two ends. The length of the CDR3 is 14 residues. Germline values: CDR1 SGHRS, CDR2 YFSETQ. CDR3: CASSPRQPTDTQYF. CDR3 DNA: TGCGCCAGCAGCCCGAGACAGCCCACAGATACGCAGTATTTT.

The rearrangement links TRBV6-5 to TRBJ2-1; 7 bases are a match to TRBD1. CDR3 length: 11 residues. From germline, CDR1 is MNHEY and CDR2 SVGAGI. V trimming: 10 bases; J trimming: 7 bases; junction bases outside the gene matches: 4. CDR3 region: CAIAQGNEQFF. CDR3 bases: TGTGCCATCGCACAGGGGAATGAGCAGTTCTTC.

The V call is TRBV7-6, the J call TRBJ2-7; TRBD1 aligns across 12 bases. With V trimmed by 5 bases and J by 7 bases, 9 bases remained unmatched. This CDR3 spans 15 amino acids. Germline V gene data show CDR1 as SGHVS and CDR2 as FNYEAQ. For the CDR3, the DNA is TGTGCCAGCAGCCCTCGGGACAGGGGGCTGGATGAGCAGTACTTC. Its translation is CASSPRDRGLDEQYF. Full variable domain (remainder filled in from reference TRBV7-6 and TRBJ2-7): GAGVSQSPRYKVTKRGQDVALRCDPISGHVSLYWYRQALGQGPEFLTYFNYEAQQDKSGLPNDRFSAERPEGSISTLTIQRTEQRDSAMYRCASSPRDRGLDEQYFGPGTRLTVT.

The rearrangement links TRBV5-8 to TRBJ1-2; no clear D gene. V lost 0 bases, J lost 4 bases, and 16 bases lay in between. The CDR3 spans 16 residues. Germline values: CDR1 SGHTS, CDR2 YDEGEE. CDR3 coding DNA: TGTGCCAGCAGCTTGGTAATCCCACTCCGAGGCTATGGCTACACCTTC. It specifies CASSLVIPLRGYGYTF.

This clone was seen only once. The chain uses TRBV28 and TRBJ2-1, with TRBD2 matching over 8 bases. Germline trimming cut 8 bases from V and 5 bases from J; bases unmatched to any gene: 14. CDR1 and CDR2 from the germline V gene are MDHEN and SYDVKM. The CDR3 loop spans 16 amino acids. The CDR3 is CASSGGSGRFDNEQFF. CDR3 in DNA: TGTGCCAGCTCCGGGGGGAGCGGGAGATTTGACAATGAGCAGTTCTTC.

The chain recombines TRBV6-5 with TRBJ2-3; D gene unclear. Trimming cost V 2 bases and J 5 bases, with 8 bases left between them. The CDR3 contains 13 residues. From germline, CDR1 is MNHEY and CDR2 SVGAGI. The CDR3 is CASSYGLGDTQYF. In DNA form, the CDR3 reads TGTGCCAGCAGTTACGGGCTCGGAGATACGCAGTATTTT.

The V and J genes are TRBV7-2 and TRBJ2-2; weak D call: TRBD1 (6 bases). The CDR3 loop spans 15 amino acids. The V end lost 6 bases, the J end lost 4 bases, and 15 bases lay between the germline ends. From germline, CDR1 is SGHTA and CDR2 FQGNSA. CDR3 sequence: CASRLLRQATGELFF. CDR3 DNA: TGTGCCAGCAGACTTCTGAGACAGGCCACCGGGGAGCTGTTTTTT. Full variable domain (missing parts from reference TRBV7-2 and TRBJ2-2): GAGVSQSPSNKVTEKGKDVELRCDPISGHTALYWYRQSLGQGLEFLIYFQGNSAPDKSGLPSDRFSAERTGGSVSTLTIQRTQQEDSAVYLCASRLLRQATGELFFGEGSRLTVL.

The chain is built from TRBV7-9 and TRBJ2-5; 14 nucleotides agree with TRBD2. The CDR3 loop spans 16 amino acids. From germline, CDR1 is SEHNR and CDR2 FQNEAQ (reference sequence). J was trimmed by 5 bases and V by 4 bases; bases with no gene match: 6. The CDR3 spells CASSSGLAGVVETQYF. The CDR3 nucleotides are TGTGCCAGCAGCTCGGGACTAGCGGGAGTAGTGGAGACCCAGTACTTC.

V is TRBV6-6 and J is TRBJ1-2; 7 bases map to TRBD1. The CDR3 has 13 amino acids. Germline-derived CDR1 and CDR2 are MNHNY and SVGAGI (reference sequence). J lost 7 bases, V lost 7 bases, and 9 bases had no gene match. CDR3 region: CASNRGGAGGYTF. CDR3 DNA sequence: TGTGCCAGCAATAGAGGGGGCGCGGGTGGCTACACCTTC.